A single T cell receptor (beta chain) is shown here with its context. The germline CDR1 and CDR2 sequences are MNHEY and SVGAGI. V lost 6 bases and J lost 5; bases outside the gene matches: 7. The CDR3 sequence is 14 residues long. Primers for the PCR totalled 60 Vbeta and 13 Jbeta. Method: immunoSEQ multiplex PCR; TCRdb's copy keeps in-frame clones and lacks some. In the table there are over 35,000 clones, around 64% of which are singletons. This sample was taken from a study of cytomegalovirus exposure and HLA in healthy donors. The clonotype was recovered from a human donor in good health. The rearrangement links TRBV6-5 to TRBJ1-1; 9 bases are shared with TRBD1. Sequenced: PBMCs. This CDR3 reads CASSYWTGDTEAFF. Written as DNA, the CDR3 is TGTGCCAGCAGCTATTGGACAGGGGATACTGAAGCTTTCTTT.